The clone carrying this TCR beta chain was found once. No antigen is known for it. The sample is drawn from a study of T cells in localized non-small cell lung cancer. Measured with immunoSEQ multiplex PCR; TCRdb has only the in-frame clones, and not every one. The sample includes some 130,000 clones, roughly nine tenths of them seen just once. The V segment lost 1 base and the J segment 2 bases; nucleotides outside the gene matches: 8. Germline CDR1 reads SQVTM; CDR2 reads ANQGSEA. This CDR3 comprises 15 residues. Findings of the study overall: Longer overall survival associated with higher blood T cell density; shorter survival with higher adjacent-lung clonality. Uninvolved adjacent lung, not tumor, had the highest T cell clonality. Because researchers sequenced only one region of the tumor, heterogeneity is still possible. Adjacent lung had a median around 60 of the 100 largest tumor clones.

The sequence was obtained from a female donor older than 55 with stage I lung adenocarcinoma. This chain uses TRBV29-1 with TRBJ2-7; 7 bases line up with TRBD1. The sample was peripheral blood, taken before any cancer treatment. The CDR3 DNA reads as TGCAGCGTTGAAGGGGACAGCCATTCCCCCTACGAGCAGTACTTC. Translation: CSVEGDSHSPYEQYF.